This T cell receptor (beta chain) was identified during a study of T cells in Graves' hyperthyroidism and ophthalmopathy. RNA transcripts yielded amplified TCR beta CDR3 regions. Initially, a first-round RT-PCR of the TCR CDR3 employed the HTBI primer set. TCRdb reanalysed the multiplex PCR reads using MiXCR and keeps one entry per CDR3 protein. The table lists 400,000 to 550,000 distinct CDR3 sequences, approximately 25% of them singletons. V was clipped by 6 bases and J by 2 bases, with 17 bases between them. Germline CDR1 MNHNS, CDR2 SASEGT. This CDR3 is built from 15 residues. Ophthalmopathy patients had Clinical Activity Score at least 3, NOSPECS grade at least 4, duration under 3 months. Researchers barred patients who had uncontrolled infection, other autoimmune disease, pregnancy or lactation. Diagnosis rested on symptoms, serum thyroxine and TRAb, thyroid ultrasound, and orbital computed tomography.

The study, taken as a whole, reports: Blood samples included most of the expanded thyroid clonotypes exceeding 0.001.

This clonotype was counted ten times or more. As yet, its antigen is unknown. The sequence derives from a woman aged 25 to 39 with Graves' ophthalmopathy. The sample taken for sequencing was blood. This chain connects TRBV6-1 to TRBJ2-7; possibly TRBD2 for D (6 bases). The CDR3: CASRPPGARAYEQYF. DNA of the CDR3: TGTGCCAGCAGGCCACCGGGAGCCCGAGCCTACGAGCAGTACTTC.